This T cell receptor (beta chain) stems from a study of cytomegalovirus exposure and HLA in healthy donors. V lost 9 bases to trimming and J lost 0 bases, with 11 bases between them. CDR3 length: 13 residues. This clone was seen a handful of times. Its cognate antigen is unknown. With 60 Vbeta and 13 Jbeta primers, the PCR was carried out. The method was immunoSEQ multiplex PCR; TCRdb's version includes in-frame clones alone and lacks a portion of them. The sample consists of roughly 130,000 clones, over 60% of them appearing once. Notes on the study in general: Earlier findings revealed that most TCR beta V segments proved productive either about 90% or about 30% of the time.

Sample: PBMCs. The rearrangement joins TRBV6-7 to TRBJ1-1; D unresolved. Being an ORF, TRBV6-7 has a function that is uncertain. This receptor was taken from a man between 18 and 35 years old in good health and CMV-seronegative. The CDR3 DNA sequence: TGTGCCAGGCTCGGTCGTTTGAACACTGAAGCTTTCTTT. Translating gives CARLGRLNTEAFF.